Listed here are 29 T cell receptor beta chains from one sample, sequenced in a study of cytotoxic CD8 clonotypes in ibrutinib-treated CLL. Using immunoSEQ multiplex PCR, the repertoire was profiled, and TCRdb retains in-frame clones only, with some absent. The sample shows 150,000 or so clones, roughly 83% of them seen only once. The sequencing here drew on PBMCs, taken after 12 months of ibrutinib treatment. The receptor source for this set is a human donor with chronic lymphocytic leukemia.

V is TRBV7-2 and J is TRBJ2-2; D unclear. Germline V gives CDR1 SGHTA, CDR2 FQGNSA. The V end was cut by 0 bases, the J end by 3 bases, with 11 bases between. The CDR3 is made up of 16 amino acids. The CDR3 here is CASSLAVAEHTGELFF. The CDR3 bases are TGTGCCAGCAGCTTAGCTGTGGCGGAGCACACCGGGGAGCTGTTTTTT.

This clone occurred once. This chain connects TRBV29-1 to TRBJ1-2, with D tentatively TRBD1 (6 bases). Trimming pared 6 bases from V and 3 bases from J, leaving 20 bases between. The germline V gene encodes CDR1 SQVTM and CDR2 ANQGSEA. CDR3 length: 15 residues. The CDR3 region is CSVGAGIRTYYGYTF. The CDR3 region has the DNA TGCAGCGTGGGGGCCGGCATCCGGACCTACTATGGCTACACCTTC.

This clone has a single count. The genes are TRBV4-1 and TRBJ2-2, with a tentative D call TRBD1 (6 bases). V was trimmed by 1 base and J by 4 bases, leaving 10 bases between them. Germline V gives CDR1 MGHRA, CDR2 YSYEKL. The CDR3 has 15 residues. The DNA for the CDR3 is TGCGCCAGCAGCCAAGGACAGGTTCCCACCGGGGAGCTGTTTTTT. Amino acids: CASSQGQVPTGELFF.

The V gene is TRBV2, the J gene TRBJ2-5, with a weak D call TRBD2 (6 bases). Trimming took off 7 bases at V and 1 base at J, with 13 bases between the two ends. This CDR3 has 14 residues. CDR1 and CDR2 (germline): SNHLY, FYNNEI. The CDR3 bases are TGTGCCAGCACGGCGGAGGGGCCCCAAGAGACCCAGTACTTC. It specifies CASTAEGPQETQYF.

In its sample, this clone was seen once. The CDR3 bases are TGTGCCAGCAGGCGGTCCTTGGCAGCCTACGAGCAGTACTTC. This translates into CASRRSLAAYEQYF. This chain uses TRBV6-5 with TRBJ2-7, with D hard to call. Germline V lookup: CDR1 MNHEY, CDR2 SVGAGI. The CDR3 length is 14 residues. Trimming removed 6 bases at V and 2 bases at J, with 14 bases between.

The CDR3 coding sequence is TGTGCCAGCAGCCCCCGGGACAGGGTGAACCCCCAGTACTTC. This encodes CASSPRDRVNPQYF. This chain links TRBV7-2 with TRBJ2-5, with 9 bases matching TRBD1. With V trimmed by 5 bases and J by 9 bases, 10 bases remained unmatched. CDR1 SGHTA and CDR2 FQGNSA come from the germline V gene. CDR3 size: 14 residues.

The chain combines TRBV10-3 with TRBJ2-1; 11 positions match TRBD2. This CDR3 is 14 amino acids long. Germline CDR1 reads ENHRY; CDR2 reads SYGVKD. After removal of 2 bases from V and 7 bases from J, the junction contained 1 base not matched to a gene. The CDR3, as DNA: TGTGCCATCAGTGAGCTAGCGGGAGGTAATGAGCAGTTCTTC. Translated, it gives CAISELAGGNEQFF.

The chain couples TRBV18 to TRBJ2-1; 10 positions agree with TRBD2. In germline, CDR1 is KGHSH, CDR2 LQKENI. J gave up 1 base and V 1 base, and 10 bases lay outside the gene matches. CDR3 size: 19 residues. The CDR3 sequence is CASSPLFLAGVWSYNEQFF. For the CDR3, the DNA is TGTGCCAGCTCACCACTATTTCTAGCGGGAGTTTGGTCCTACAATGAGCAGTTCTTC.

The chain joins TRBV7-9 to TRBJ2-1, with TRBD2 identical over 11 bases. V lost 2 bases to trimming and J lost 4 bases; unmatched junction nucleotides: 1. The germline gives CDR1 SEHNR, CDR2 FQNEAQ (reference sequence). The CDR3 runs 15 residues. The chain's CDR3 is CASSLRTSGYNEQFF. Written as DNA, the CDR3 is TGTGCCAGCAGCTTAAGGACTAGCGGGTACAATGAGCAGTTCTTC.

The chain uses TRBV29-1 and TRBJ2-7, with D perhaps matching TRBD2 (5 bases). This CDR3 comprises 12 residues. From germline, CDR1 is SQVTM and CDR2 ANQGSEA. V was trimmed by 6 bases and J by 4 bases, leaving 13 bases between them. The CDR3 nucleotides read TGCAGCGTCGCTCGGACTGGTTACGAGCAGTACTTC. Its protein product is CSVARTGYEQYF.

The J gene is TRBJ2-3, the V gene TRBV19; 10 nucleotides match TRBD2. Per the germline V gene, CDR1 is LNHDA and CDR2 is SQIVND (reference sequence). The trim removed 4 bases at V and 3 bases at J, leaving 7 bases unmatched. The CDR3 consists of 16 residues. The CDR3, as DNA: TGTGCCAGTAGTACTAGCGGGAGTTACGGAACAGATACGCAGTATTTT. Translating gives CASSTSGSYGTDTQYF.

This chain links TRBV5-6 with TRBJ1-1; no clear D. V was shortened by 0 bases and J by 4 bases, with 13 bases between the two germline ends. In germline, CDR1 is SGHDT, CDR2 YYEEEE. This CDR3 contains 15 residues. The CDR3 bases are TGTGCCAGCAGCTTGGCCTTAGCCCTTGGCACTGAAGCTTTCTTT. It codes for CASSLALALGTEAFF.

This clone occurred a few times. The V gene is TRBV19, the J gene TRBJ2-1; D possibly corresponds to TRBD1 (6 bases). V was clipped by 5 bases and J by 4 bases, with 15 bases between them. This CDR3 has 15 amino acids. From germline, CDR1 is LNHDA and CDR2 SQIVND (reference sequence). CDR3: CASSPYGTPYNEQFF. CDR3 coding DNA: TGTGCCAGTAGTCCCTACGGGACACCTTACAATGAGCAGTTCTTC.

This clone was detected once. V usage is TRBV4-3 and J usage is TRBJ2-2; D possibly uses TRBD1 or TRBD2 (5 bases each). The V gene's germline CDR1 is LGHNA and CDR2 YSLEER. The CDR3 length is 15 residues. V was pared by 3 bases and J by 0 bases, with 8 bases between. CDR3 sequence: CASSHGTSNTGELFF. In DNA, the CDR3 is TGCGCCAGCAGCCATGGGACGTCGAACACCGGGGAGCTGTTTTTT.

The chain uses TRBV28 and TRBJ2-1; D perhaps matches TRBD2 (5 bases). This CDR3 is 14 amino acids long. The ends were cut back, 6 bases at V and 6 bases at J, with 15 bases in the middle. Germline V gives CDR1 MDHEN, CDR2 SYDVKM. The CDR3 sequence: CASRSRRPSNEQFF. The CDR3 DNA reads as TGTGCCAGCAGGTCCCGGAGGCCTTCCAATGAGCAGTTCTTC. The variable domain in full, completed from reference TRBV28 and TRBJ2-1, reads DVKVTQSSRYLVKRTGEKVFLECVQDMDHENMFWYRQDPGLGLRLIYFSYDVKMKEKGDIPEGYSVSREKKERFSLILESASTNQTSMYLCASRSRRPSNEQFFGPGTRLTVL.

The CDR3 DNA is TGTGCCTGGAGAGGACGGACTAATTCACCCCTCCACTTT. The encoded protein is CAWRGRTNSPLHF. This chain connects TRBV30 to TRBJ1-6, with D unresolved. Trimming stripped 3 bases from V and 6 bases from J, with 9 bases between. CDR3 length: 13 amino acids. Germline V gene sequence: CDR1 GTSNPN, CDR2 SVGIG (reference sequence).

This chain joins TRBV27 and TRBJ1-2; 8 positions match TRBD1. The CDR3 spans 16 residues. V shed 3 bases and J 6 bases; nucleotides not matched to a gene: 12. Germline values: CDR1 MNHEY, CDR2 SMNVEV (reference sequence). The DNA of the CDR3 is TGTGCCAGCAGTTTCCGGATGAGTGGACAGGGTAATGGCTACACCTTC. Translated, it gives CASSFRMSGQGNGYTF.

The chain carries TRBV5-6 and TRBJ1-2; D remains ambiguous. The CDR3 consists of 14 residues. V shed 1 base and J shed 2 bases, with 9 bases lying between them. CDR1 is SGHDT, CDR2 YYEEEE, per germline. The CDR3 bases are TGTGCCAGCAGCTTGTTGGCGGGGAACTATGGCTACACCTTC. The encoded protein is CASSLLAGNYGYTF.

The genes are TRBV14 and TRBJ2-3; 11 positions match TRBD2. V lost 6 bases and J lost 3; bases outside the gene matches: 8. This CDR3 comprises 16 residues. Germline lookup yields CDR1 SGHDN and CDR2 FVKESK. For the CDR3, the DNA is TGTGCCAGCAGTTCTCTGACTAGCGGGATAACAGATACGCAGTATTTT. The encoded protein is CASSSLTSGITDTQYF.

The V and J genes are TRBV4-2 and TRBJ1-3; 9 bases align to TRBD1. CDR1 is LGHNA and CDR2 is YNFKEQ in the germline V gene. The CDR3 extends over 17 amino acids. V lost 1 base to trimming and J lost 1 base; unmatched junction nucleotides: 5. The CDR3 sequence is CASSQVSDRGSGNTIYF. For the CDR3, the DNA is TGTGCCAGCAGCCAAGTGTCGGACAGGGGATCTGGAAACACCATATATTTT.

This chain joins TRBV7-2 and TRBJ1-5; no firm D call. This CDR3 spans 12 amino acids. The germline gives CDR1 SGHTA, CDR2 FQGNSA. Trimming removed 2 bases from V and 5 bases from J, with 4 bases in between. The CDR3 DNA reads TGTGCCAGCAGCTTAATTCATCAGCCCCAGCATTTT. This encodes CASSLIHQPQHF.

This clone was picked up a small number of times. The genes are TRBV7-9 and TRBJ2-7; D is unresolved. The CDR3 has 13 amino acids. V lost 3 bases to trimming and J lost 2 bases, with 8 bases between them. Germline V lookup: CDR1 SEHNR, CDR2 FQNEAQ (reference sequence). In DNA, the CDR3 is TGTGCCAGCAGCTTGGCTGCGGCCTACGAGCAGTACTTC. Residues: CASSLAAAYEQYF. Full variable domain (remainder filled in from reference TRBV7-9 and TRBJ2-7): DTGVSQNPRHKITKRGQNVTFRCDPISEHNRLYWYRQTLGQGPEFLTYFQNEAQLEKSRLLSDRFSAERPKGSFSTLEIQRTEQGDSAMYLCASSLAAAYEQYFGPGTRLTVT.

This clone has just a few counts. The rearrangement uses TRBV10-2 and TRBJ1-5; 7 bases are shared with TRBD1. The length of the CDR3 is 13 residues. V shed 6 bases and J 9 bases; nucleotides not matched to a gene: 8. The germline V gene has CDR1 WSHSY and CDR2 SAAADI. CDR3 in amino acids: CASRVGQIAPQHF. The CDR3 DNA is TGCGCCAGCAGGGTGGGACAGATTGCGCCCCAGCATTTT.

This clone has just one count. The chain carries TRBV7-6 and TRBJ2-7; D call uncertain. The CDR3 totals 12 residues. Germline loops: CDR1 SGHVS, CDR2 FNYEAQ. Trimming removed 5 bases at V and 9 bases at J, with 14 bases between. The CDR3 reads CASSHAKARQYF. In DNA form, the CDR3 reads TGTGCCAGCAGCCACGCCAAAGCGCGGCAGTACTTC.

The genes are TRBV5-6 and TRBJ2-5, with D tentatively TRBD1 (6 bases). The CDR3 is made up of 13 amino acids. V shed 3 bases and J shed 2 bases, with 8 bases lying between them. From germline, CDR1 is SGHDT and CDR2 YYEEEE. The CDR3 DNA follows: TGTGCCAGCAGCTCGACAGGTCAAGAGACCCAGTACTTC. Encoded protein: CASSSTGQETQYF.

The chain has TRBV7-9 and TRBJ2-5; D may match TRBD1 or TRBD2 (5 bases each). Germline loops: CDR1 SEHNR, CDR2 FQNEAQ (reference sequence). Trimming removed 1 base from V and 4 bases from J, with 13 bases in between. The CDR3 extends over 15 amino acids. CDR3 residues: CASSLGGTPPETQYF. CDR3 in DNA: TGTGCCAGCAGCTTAGGTGGGACCCCGCCAGAGACCCAGTACTTC.

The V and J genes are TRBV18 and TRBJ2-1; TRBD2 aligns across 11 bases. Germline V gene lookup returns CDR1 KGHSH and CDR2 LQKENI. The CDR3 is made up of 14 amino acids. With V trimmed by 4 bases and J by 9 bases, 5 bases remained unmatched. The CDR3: CASSRPLAGGEQFF. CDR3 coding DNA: TGTGCCAGCTCACGCCCGCTAGCGGGAGGTGAGCAGTTCTTC.

The CDR3 region is CASSPGTENTEAFF. In DNA, the CDR3 is TGTGCCAGCAGTCCCGGGACGGAAAACACTGAAGCTTTCTTT. The V call is TRBV5-5, the J call TRBJ1-1; possibly TRBD1 for D (5 bases). Germline V CDR1 and CDR2: SGHKS, YYEKEE (reference sequence). Trimming cost V 5 bases and J 2 bases, with 13 bases left between them. The CDR3 runs 14 residues.

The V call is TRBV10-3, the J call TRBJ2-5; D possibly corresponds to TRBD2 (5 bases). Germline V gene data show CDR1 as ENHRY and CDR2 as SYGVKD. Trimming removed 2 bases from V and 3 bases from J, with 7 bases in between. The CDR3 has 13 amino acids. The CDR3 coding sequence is TGTGCCATCAGTGAGGAGGAGGAAGAGACCCAGTACTTC. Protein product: CAISEEEEETQYF.